The 22 T cell receptor beta chains below come from one sample, sequenced in a study of T cell clonotyping in hematopoietic cell transplantation. Sequenced by immunoSEQ multiplex PCR; TCRdb stores in-frame clones only, minus some. The profile shows about 4,600 clones, 65% to 80% of them singletons. This material consisted of peripheral blood mononuclear cells, taken 100 days after allogeneic stem cell transplant. The source of these receptors is a female patient between 50 and 60 years old who had an allogeneic stem cell transplant from an unrelated donor, so the T cells may come from the graft donor. Some clones in this sample may be carry-over from other donors' samples.

The chain is built from TRBV7-3 and TRBJ2-1; 11 bases align to TRBD2. This CDR3 has 14 amino acids. Germline CDR1 is SGHTA and CDR2 is FQGTGA. V shed 6 bases, J shed 5 bases, and the junction held 3 bases outside the gene matches. The CDR3 DNA reads TGTGCCAGCAGTCTAGCGGGGGGTCACAATGAGCAGTTCTTC. Protein sequence: CASSLAGGHNEQFF.

The gene calls are TRBV18 and TRBJ2-5; a weak D match, TRBD1 (5 bases). The CDR3 is made up of 14 amino acids. The germline gives CDR1 KGHSH, CDR2 LQKENI. Trimming removed 2 bases at V and 1 base at J, with 8 bases between. CDR3: CASSPKQAQETQYF. The CDR3 DNA reads TGTGCCAGCTCACCAAAACAGGCCCAAGAGACCCAGTACTTC.

The chain has TRBV11-1 and TRBJ2-7; D not resolved. The germline V gene encodes CDR1 SGHAT and CDR2 FQDESV (reference sequence). V lost 5 bases and J lost 2, with 13 bases in between. The CDR3 loop spans 14 amino acids. The CDR3 protein is CASSLRRPPYEQYF. CDR3 DNA: TGTGCCAGCAGCCTTCGACGGCCCCCCTACGAGCAGTACTTC.

Remarks on this clone: Relative to the germline gene, one junction end is altered; a read error may explain this. The rearrangement joins TRBV7-7 to TRBJ2-3; 9 nucleotides align to TRBD2. This CDR3 spans 14 amino acids. The germline V gene encodes CDR1 SSHAT and CDR2 FNYEAQ (reference sequence). CDR3 sequence (DNA): TGTGCTAGCAGCTCTAGCGGGGGCACAGATACGCAGTATTTT. The encoded protein is CASSSSGGTDTQYF.

The chain couples TRBV7-6 to TRBJ2-2; 14 bases match TRBD2. Germline CDR1 SGHVS, CDR2 FNYEAQ. There are 19 residues in the CDR3. The V and J ends lost 3 bases and 0 bases, in that order; junction bases with no gene match: 6. The CDR3, as DNA: TGTGCCAGCAGCTTCCCGGGACTAGCGGGGGCCCCGAACACCGGGGAGCTGTTTTTT. Its protein product is CASSFPGLAGAPNTGELFF.

The rearrangement uses TRBV28 and TRBJ1-5; weak D call: TRBD1 (6 bases). Trimming pared 5 bases from V and 8 bases from J, leaving 13 bases between. The CDR3 contains 13 residues. Germline CDR1 MDHEN, CDR2 SYDVKM. This CDR3 is CASSGWEGEPQHF. In nucleotides, the CDR3 is TGTGCCAGCAGTGGTTGGGAGGGGGAGCCCCAGCATTTT. Filled out from reference TRBV28 and TRBJ1-5, the complete variable domain reads DVKVTQSSRYLVKRTGEKVFLECVQDMDHENMFWYRQDPGLGLRLIYFSYDVKMKEKGDIPEGYSVSREKKERFSLILESASTNQTSMYLCASSGWEGEPQHFGDGTRLSIL.

The gene calls are TRBV2 and TRBJ2-2, with TRBD2 as a possible D gene (6 bases). There are 13 residues in the CDR3. Trimming took off 7 bases at V and 6 bases at J, with 12 bases between the two ends. Germline CDR1 is SNHLY and CDR2 is FYNNEI. CDR3 sequence: CASKVGGPGELFF. The CDR3 DNA follows: TGTGCCAGCAAGGTGGGGGGACCCGGGGAGCTGTTTTTT.

This clone was observed a single time. The rearrangement links TRBV5-6 to TRBJ2-3, with 14 bases lining up with TRBD2. CDR3 length equals 17 residues. The J segment lost 5 bases and the V segment lost 4 bases, leaving 9 bases of the junction unmatched. The germline V gene has CDR1 SGHDT and CDR2 YYEEEE. The CDR3 spells CASSNTLGLAGGDTQYF. CDR3 in DNA: TGTGCCAGCAGCAACACCTTAGGACTAGCGGGGGGAGATACGCAGTATTTT.

V and J are TRBV11-2 and TRBJ1-2, with D perhaps TRBD1 (5 bases). The V end lost 6 bases, the J end lost 14 bases, and 19 bases lay between the germline ends. This CDR3 is built from 12 residues. Germline loops: CDR1 SGHAT, CDR2 FQNNGV. CDR3 in amino acids: CASSPSPFGGTF. CDR3 sequence (DNA): TGTGCCAGCAGTCCCAGCCCGTTTGGGGGGACCTTC.

The chain recombines TRBV27 with TRBJ1-4; D perhaps matches TRBD1 (5 bases). Germline V gene data show CDR1 as MNHEY and CDR2 as SMNVEV (reference sequence). V lost 4 bases and J lost 6, with 15 bases in between. The CDR3 loop spans 15 amino acids. CDR3 DNA sequence: TGTGCCAGCAGTTCGGGACGCCTAGGAGATGAAAAACTGTTTTTT. Amino acid sequence: CASSSGRLGDEKLFF.

The rearrangement joins TRBV29-1 to TRBJ2-5; 7 nucleotides align to TRBD1. Trimming cost V 3 bases and J 5 bases; bases outside gene matches: 9. Germline V gene lookup returns CDR1 SQVTM and CDR2 ANQGSEA. The CDR3 length is 14 residues. CDR3 amino acids: CSVDHPRGSETQYF. For the CDR3, the DNA is TGCAGCGTTGATCACCCCAGGGGGTCGGAGACCCAGTACTTC.

V and J are TRBV7-3 and TRBJ2-5; 7 bases map to TRBD1. The CDR3 consists of 13 residues. Germline V gene lookup returns CDR1 SGHTA and CDR2 FQGTGA. V gave up 10 bases and J gave up 1 base; unmatched junction bases: 6. CDR3 residues: CATARGPQETQYF. The CDR3 nucleotides are TGTGCCACCGCGAGGGGGCCCCAAGAGACCCAGTACTTC.

The V gene is TRBV9, the J gene TRBJ1-3; D perhaps matches TRBD1 (5 bases). Germline lookup yields CDR1 SGDLS and CDR2 YYNGEE. This CDR3 has 16 amino acids. V lost 4 bases to trimming and J lost 0 bases, with 14 bases between them. The CDR3 nucleotides read TGTGCCAGCAGCTCGGGGGGTCTTACCTCTGGAAACACCATATATTTT. Protein product: CASSSGGLTSGNTIYF.

This clone was detected only a few times. V gene TRBV5-6 combines with J gene TRBJ2-3; 11 nucleotides line up with TRBD1. This CDR3 has 15 amino acids. Germline lookup yields CDR1 SGHDT and CDR2 YYEEEE. The V segment lost 4 bases and the J segment 6 bases; nucleotides outside the gene matches: 7. CDR3 protein: CASSPGTGGRDTQYF. CDR3 DNA sequence: TGTGCCAGCAGCCCGGGGACAGGGGGTAGGGATACGCAGTATTTT.

V and J are TRBV19 and TRBJ1-1; D is ambiguous. The CDR3 runs 16 residues. Germline CDR1 LNHDA, CDR2 SQIVND (reference sequence). V dropped 4 bases and J dropped 0 bases, with 15 bases sitting between them. CDR3 protein: CASSTREVGMNTEAFF. CDR3 coding DNA: TGTGCCAGTAGTACACGGGAAGTGGGAATGAACACTGAAGCTTTCTTT.

This rearrangement joins TRBV9 to TRBJ2-3; 10 bases are a match to TRBD2. This CDR3 is built from 16 residues. Germline CDR1 SGDLS, CDR2 YYNGEE. The J segment lost 4 bases and the V segment lost 4 bases, leaving 9 bases of the junction unmatched. The CDR3 DNA follows: TGTGCCAGCAGCATCGCTAGCGGGGGTTTGGCAGATACGCAGTATTTT. Amino acid sequence: CASSIASGGLADTQYF.

This rearrangement joins TRBV28 to TRBJ1-6; D gene unclear. Trimming shortened V by 7 bases and J by 8 bases, and 12 bases separated the two germline ends. CDR1 MDHEN and CDR2 SYDVKM come from the germline V gene. The CDR3 loop spans 13 amino acids. The DNA for the CDR3 is TGTGCCAGCACCTATCCGGGCGATTCACCCCTCCACTTT. Translated: CASTYPGDSPLHF.

This clone was seen only once. The V and J genes are TRBV6-1 and TRBJ1-1; tentatively, D is TRBD1 (5 bases). V lost 2 bases, J lost 0 bases, and 22 bases lay in between. The CDR3 extends over 19 amino acids. CDR1 and CDR2 (germline): MNHNS, SASEGT. The CDR3 nucleotides read TGTGCCAGCAGTGAATTTTTCGTGATAACCGGGACGGTGAACACTGAAGCTTTCTTT. As protein: CASSEFFVITGTVNTEAFF.

The rearrangement uses TRBV7-2 and TRBJ2-3; D call uncertain. CDR1 is SGHTA, CDR2 FQGNSA, per germline. Deletions cut 5 bases from V and 0 bases from J, with 3 bases between. This CDR3 has 12 amino acids. The CDR3: CASSGSTDTQYF. The CDR3 DNA follows: TGTGCCAGCAGCGGAAGCACAGATACGCAGTATTTT. Supplemented by reference TRBV7-2 and TRBJ2-3, the full variable domain reads GAGVSQSPSNKVTEKGKDVELRCDPISGHTALYWYRQSLGQGLEFLIYFQGNSAPDKSGLPSDRFSAERTGGSVSTLTIQRTQQEDSAVYLCASSGSTDTQYFGPGTRLTVL.

V and J are TRBV4-2 and TRBJ2-3; D is possibly TRBD2 (6 bases). The germline gives CDR1 LGHNA, CDR2 YNFKEQ. The ends were cut back, 2 bases at V and 2 bases at J, with 20 bases in the middle. The CDR3 is 18 residues long. The CDR3 bases are TGTGCCAGCAGCCAACTCGGGGGTTCGCGGGGACCCACAGATACGCAGTATTTT. This codes for CASSQLGGSRGPTDTQYF.

The chain is built from TRBV5-1 and TRBJ2-1; D is perhaps TRBD2 (5 bases). Per the germline V gene, CDR1 is SGHRS and CDR2 is YFSETQ. Trimming left V 0 bases short and J 9 bases short, with 19 bases between. This CDR3 comprises 16 residues. CDR3 sequence: CASSLAPRRGSGEQFF. CDR3 nucleotides: TGCGCCAGCAGCTTGGCCCCGCGGAGAGGGTCAGGTGAGCAGTTCTTC.

The chain carries TRBV10-3 and TRBJ1-5; TRBD1 aligns across 7 bases. The CDR3 has 13 amino acids. CDR1 ENHRY and CDR2 SYGVKD come from the germline V gene. Trimming took 6 bases from V and 7 from J; bases not matched to a gene: 6. For the CDR3, the DNA is TGTGCCATCAGCCGACAGGGAGGACAGCCCCAGCATTTT. It yields the protein CAISRQGGQPQHF.